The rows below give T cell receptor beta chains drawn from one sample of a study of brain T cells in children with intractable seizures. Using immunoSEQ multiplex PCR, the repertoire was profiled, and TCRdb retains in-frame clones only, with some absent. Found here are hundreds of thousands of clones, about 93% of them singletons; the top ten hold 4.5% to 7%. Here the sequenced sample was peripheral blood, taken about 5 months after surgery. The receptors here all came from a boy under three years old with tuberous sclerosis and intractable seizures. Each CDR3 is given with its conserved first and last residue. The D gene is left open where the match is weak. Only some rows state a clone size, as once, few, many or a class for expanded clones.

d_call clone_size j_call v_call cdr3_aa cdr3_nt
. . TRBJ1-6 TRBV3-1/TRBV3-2 CASSQAHSLNSPLHF TGTGCCAGCAGCCAAGCTCACAGCCTTAATTCACCCCTCCACTTT
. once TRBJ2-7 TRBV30 CAWSVSQALAYEQYF TGTGCCTGGAGTGTATCGCAGGCCCTAGCCTACGAGCAGTACTTC
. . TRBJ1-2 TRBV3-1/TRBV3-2 CASSQQTRGNGYTF TGTGCCAGCAGCCAACAGACTCGGGGAAATGGCTACACCTTC
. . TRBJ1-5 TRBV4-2 CASSQRTGIDQPQHF TGTGCCAGCAGCCAAAGGACGGGGATCGATCAGCCCCAGCATTTT
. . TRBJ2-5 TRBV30 CAWGVGRETQYF TGTGCCTGGGGCGTCGGTAGGGAGACCCAGTACTTC
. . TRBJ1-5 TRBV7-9 CASSPRDGSNQPQHF TGTGCCAGCAGCCCCCGGGATGGGAGCAATCAGCCCCAGCATTTT
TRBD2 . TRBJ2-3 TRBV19 CASSPWEGTDTQYF TGTGCCAGTAGCCCCTGGGAGGGGACAGATACGCAGTATTTT
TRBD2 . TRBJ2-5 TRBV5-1 CASSPYSGREETQYF TGCGCCAGCAGCCCTTATAGCGGGAGGGAAGAGACCCAGTACTTC
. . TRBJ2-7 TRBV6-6 CASSYSITREGYEQYF TGTGCCAGCAGTTACTCCATCACCCGAGAGGGCTACGAGCAGTACTTC
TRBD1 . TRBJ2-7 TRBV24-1 CATSDPGTDTYEQYF TGTGCCACCAGTGACCCCGGGACAGATACTTACGAGCAGTACTTC
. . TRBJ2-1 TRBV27 CASSWDASSYNEQFF TGTGCCAGCAGTTGGGACGCAAGCTCCTACAATGAGCAGTTCTTC
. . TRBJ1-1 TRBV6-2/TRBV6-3 CASTPEGWYTEAFF TGTGCCAGCACCCCTGAGGGGTGGTACACTGAAGCTTTCTTT
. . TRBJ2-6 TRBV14 CASSRTSGRLGANVLTF TGTGCCAGCAGCCGAACGAGCGGCAGGCTTGGGGCCAACGTCCTGACTTTC
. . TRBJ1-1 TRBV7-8 CASSLGGHLDEAFF TGTGCCAGCAGCTTAGGGGGACACCTGGATGAGGCTTTCTTT
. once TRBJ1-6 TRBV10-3 CAISPTRRNYNSPLHF TGTGCCATCAGTCCTACGCGACGGAACTATAATTCACCCCTCCACTTT
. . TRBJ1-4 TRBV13 CASSLQGGEKLFF TGTGCCAGCAGCTTACAGGGAGGTGAAAAACTGTTTTTT
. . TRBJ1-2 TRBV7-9 CASSLLPDSSYGYTF TGTGCCAGCAGCTTATTACCCGACAGCAGCTATGGCTACACCTTC
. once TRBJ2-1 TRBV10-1 CASSVEGIHNEQFF TGCGCCAGCAGTGTTGAAGGGATCCACAATGAGCAGTTCTTC
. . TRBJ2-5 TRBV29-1 CSVGEETQYF TGCAGCGTTGGGGAAGAGACCCAGTACTTC
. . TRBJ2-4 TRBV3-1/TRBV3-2 CASSQEGGVAKNIQYF TGTGCCAGCAGCCAAGAAGGCGGGGTAGCCAAAAACATTCAGTACTTC
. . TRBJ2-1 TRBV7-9 CASSYPPSDEQFF TGTGCCAGCAGCTATCCCCCCTCGGATGAGCAGTTCTTC
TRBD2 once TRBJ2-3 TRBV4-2 CASSQDRASGTVDTQYF TGTGCCAGCAGCCAAGATCGGGCTAGCGGGACCGTAGATACGCAGTATTTT
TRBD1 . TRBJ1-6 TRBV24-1 CATSMDRDRASGFGSPLHF TGTGCCACCAGTATGGACCGGGACAGGGCTAGCGGGTTTGGTTCACCCCTCCACTTT
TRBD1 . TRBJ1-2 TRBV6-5 CASSYDRDYGYTF TGTGCCAGCAGTTACGACAGGGACTATGGCTACACCTTC
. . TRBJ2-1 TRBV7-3 CASSLTVRSEQFF TGTGCCAGCAGCTTAACGGTTCGGAGTGAGCAGTTCTTC
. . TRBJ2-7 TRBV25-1 CASRDAREGEQYF TGTGCCAGCAGAGACGCCCGGGAAGGCGAGCAGTACTTC
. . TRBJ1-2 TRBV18 CASSPSMRQSYGYTF TGTGCCAGCTCACCTAGCATGAGGCAGAGCTATGGCTACACCTTC